Shown below are 9 T cell receptor beta chains from a single sample sequenced in a study of T cell changes during pregnancy in multiple sclerosis. Repertoires were generated with immunoSEQ multiplex PCR, while TCRdb's copy carries only in-frame clones and drops some. The sample holds approximately 36,000 clones, 88% seen once. The starting material was CD8+ T cells from peripheral blood mononuclear cells, obtained in the third trimester of pregnancy. The receptors were sampled from a female donor with multiple sclerosis, enrolled in a pregnancy study.

The J gene is TRBJ2-7, the V gene TRBV4-3; tentatively, D is TRBD2 (6 bases). Deletions cut 0 bases from V and 6 bases from J, with 15 bases between. Germline-derived CDR1 and CDR2 are LGHNA and YSLEER. This CDR3 has 15 amino acids. In nucleotides, the CDR3 is TGCGCCAGCAGCCAAGAACCTGGGACTCCTGGCGAGCAGTACTTC. Translating it yields CASSQEPGTPGEQYF.

The chain recombines TRBV10-3 with TRBJ2-3; 7 bases agree with TRBD2. The germline CDR1 and CDR2 sequences are ENHRY and SYGVKD. The trim removed 7 bases at V and 4 bases at J, leaving 5 bases unmatched. This CDR3 spans 13 amino acids. CDR3 nucleotides: TGTGCCATCAACGGACTAGGCCCAGATACGCAGTATTTT. This sequence encodes CAINGLGPDTQYF.

V is TRBV6-4 and J is TRBJ2-2; D is ambiguous. Per the germline V gene, CDR1 is MRHNA and CDR2 is SNTAGT. The CDR3 contains 14 residues. Between the trimmed V and J ends, which lost 4 bases and 2 bases, there was a span of 8 bases. CDR3 protein: CASSAQENTGELFF. The CDR3 coding sequence is TGTGCCAGCAGTGCCCAGGAAAACACCGGGGAGCTGTTTTTT.

The rearrangement uses TRBV11-2 and TRBJ2-5, with 8 bases lining up with TRBD1. The CDR3 consists of 18 residues. J lost 4 bases, V lost 8 bases, and 21 bases had no gene match. CDR1 is SGHAT, CDR2 FQNNGV, per germline. CDR3 sequence (DNA): TGTGCCAGCCGTCCGACACAAGTCAGGGGGCTGGTCCGAGAGACCCAGTACTTC. Its translation: CASRPTQVRGLVRETQYF.

The chain is built from TRBV5-6 and TRBJ1-2; D possibly corresponds to TRBD1 (5 bases). With 0 bases removed from V and 2 bases from J, the gap between germline ends came to 8 bases. The CDR3 covers 14 residues. Germline CDR1 reads SGHDT; CDR2 reads YYEEEE. CDR3 protein: CASSLVDTNYGYTF. The DNA of the CDR3 is TGTGCCAGCAGCTTGGTGGACACCAACTATGGCTACACCTTC.

The V gene is TRBV19, the J gene TRBJ2-1; D unclear. Germline CDR1 LNHDA, CDR2 SQIVND (reference sequence). With 3 bases removed from V and 4 bases from J, the gap between germline ends came to 4 bases. The CDR3 contains 12 residues. CDR3 loop: CASSIPYNEQFF. The DNA for the CDR3 is TGTGCCAGTAGTATTCCGTACAATGAGCAGTTCTTC.

This CDR3 reads CASSVEPGTVYGYTF. The CDR3 coding sequence is TGTGCCAGCAGCGTAGAGCCCGGGACAGTCTATGGCTACACCTTC. The V gene is TRBV9, the J gene TRBJ1-2, with 7 bases fitting TRBD1. The CDR3 runs 15 residues. With 0 bases clipped from V and 4 bases from J, the junction kept 6 bases outside the gene matches. Looked up from germline, CDR1 is SGDLS and CDR2 is YYNGEE.

The J gene is TRBJ2-4, the V gene TRBV7-2, with D perhaps TRBD2 (6 bases). Germline assignment: CDR1 SGHTA and CDR2 FQGNSA. V lost 4 bases and J 1 base, leaving 14 bases between the germline ends. The CDR3 loop spans 16 amino acids. As DNA, the CDR3 is TGTGCCAGCAGCTCCTGGGGGGTGGGGGCCAAAAACATTCAGTACTTC. It specifies CASSSWGVGAKNIQYF.

V gene TRBV30 combines with J gene TRBJ2-2, with D perhaps TRBD2 (5 bases). Germline V gene sequence: CDR1 GTSNPN, CDR2 SVGIG (reference sequence). This CDR3 is built from 16 residues. Trimming removed 7 bases from V and 8 bases from J, with 26 bases in between. The CDR3: CALYIIRPRGKGELFF. In DNA form, the CDR3 reads TGTGCCTTGTATATCATCCGGCCACGGGGTAAAGGGGAGCTGTTTTTT.